A single sample gave rise to the 26 T cell receptor beta chains below, sequenced in a study of regulatory T cells in long-lasting Graves disease. As to time point: newly diagnosed GD, antithyroid drugs for less than 3 months. TCR sequences were obtained from RNA taken from PBMCs. Arm-PCR of CDR3 regions and iRepertoire HTBI primers were used to build TCR beta libraries. TCRdb called the multiplex PCR reads again in MiXCR, with one record for every CDR3 protein. The sample holds 400,000 to 550,000 distinct CDR3 sequences, 16% seen once. These same records also appear under a second study, on T cells in Graves' hyperthyroidism and ophthalmopathy.

Sequenced here: peripheral blood mononuclear cells (PBMCs), sampled at new diagnosis, from a patient treated with antithyroid drugs. Receptor source: a woman between 18 and 29 years old with Graves disease.

This clonotype was observed many times. The chain uses TRBV27 and TRBJ2-7; the match to TRBD1 covers 7 bases. The CDR3 consists of 15 residues. J lost 1 base, V lost 6 bases, and 9 bases had no gene match. CDR1 MNHEY and CDR2 SMNVEV come from the germline V gene (reference sequence). The CDR3 is CASSLRQGTSYEQYF. The CDR3 DNA reads as TGTGCCAGCAGCCTGCGACAGGGCACTTCCTACGAGCAGTACTTC.

In its sample, this clonotype was seen many times. The J gene is TRBJ2-3, the V gene TRBV20-1, with 7 positions matching TRBD2. CDR3 length equals 15 residues. Germline V gives CDR1 DFQATT, CDR2 SNEGSKA (reference sequence). Unmatched junction bases numbered 15, after V lost 5 bases and J lost 7 bases. CDR3 nucleotides: TGCAGTGCTCAAAAGCTAGCGGAGTCCTCCTATACGCAGTATTTT. It specifies CSAQKLAESSYTQYF.

This clonotype came up many times. V usage is TRBV6-1 and J usage is TRBJ1-1, with 7 bases lining up with TRBD1. Germline V CDR1 and CDR2: MNHNS, SASEGT. Trimming cost V 6 bases and J 1 base; bases outside gene matches: 5. This CDR3 has 14 residues. The DNA for the CDR3 is TGTGCCAGCAGACCCGGACAGGAGAACACTGAAGCTTTCTTT. Translation: CASRPGQENTEAFF.

This clonotype was counted ten times or more. One end of the junction varies from germline; a read error may be responsible. The V and J genes are TRBV12-3 or TRBV12-4 and TRBJ1-4, with 7 bases lining up with TRBD1. The CDR3 is made up of 15 amino acids. The CDR3 here is CASSLRQGGNEKLFF. CDR3 DNA sequence: TGCGCCAGCAGCTTACGACAGGGAGGAAATGAAAAACTGTTTTTT.

This clonotype was counted a few times. The CDR3 protein is CASTMGSNEQFF. In DNA, the CDR3 is TGTGCCAGCACCATGGGGAGTAATGAGCAGTTCTTC. The V call is TRBV12-3 or TRBV12-4, the J call TRBJ2-1; D may be TRBD2 (5 bases). Deletions cut 7 bases from V and 7 bases from J, with 11 bases between. The CDR3 spans 12 residues.

This clonotype was recorded at least ten times. V is TRBV7-2 and J is TRBJ2-7, with D hard to call. The CDR3 spans 11 residues. Germline assignment: CDR1 SGHTA and CDR2 FQGNSA. V was pared by 8 bases and J by 6 bases, with 11 bases between. CDR3 bases: TGTGCCAGCGCTGATATGGGCGAGCAGTACTTC. Its protein is CASADMGEQYF.

The sample holds many counts of this clonotype. The chain recombines TRBV12-3 or TRBV12-4 with TRBJ1-2; 7 bases are a match to TRBD1. The CDR3 has 14 residues. V gave up 7 bases and J gave up 6 bases; unmatched junction bases: 11. The CDR3 nucleotides read TGTGCCAGCACCCCCCGACAGGGTGGAAATGGCTACACCTTC. It specifies CASTPRQGGNGYTF.

In this sample, this clonotype turned up a few times. This chain links TRBV18 with TRBJ2-7, with 9 bases aligning to TRBD2. The CDR3 is 16 amino acids. Per germline, CDR1 KGHSH and CDR2 LQKENI. The V segment lost 3 bases and the J segment 3 bases; nucleotides outside the gene matches: 9. DNA of the CDR3: TGTGCCAGCTCACCGTCGTTTAGCGGGAGCCTCTACGAGCAGTACTTC. Protein sequence: CASSPSFSGSLYEQYF.

This clonotype appeared many times. The chain recombines TRBV9 with TRBJ2-1; the match to TRBD2 covers 8 bases. The trim removed 0 bases at V and 3 bases at J, leaving 5 bases unmatched. Germline V gene sequence: CDR1 SGDLS, CDR2 YYNGEE. The CDR3 covers 16 residues. The CDR3 here is CASSVAAGDIYNEQFF. The CDR3 DNA follows: TGTGCCAGCAGCGTAGCAGCGGGAGATATCTACAATGAGCAGTTCTTC.

This clonotype came up a few times. This CDR3 reads CAWTGVGELFF. CDR3 nucleotide sequence: TGTGCCTGGACGGGGGTCGGGGAGCTGTTTTTT. The chain has TRBV30 and TRBJ2-2; tentatively, D is TRBD2 (6 bases). With 4 bases removed from V and 7 bases from J, the gap between germline ends came to 7 bases. From germline, CDR1 is GTSNPN and CDR2 SVGIG (reference sequence). This CDR3 comprises 11 residues.

This clonotype was recorded at least ten times. This chain links TRBV5-5 with TRBJ2-3, with 7 nucleotides matching TRBD1. This CDR3 region has 15 residues. Trimming cost V 4 bases and J 2 bases; bases outside gene matches: 7. Germline CDR1 is SGHKS and CDR2 is YYEKEE (reference sequence). The CDR3 sequence: CASSRDRPITDTQYF. The CDR3 region has the DNA TGTGCCAGCAGCAGGGACAGACCTATCACAGATACGCAGTATTTT.

This chain uses TRBV10-3 with TRBJ1-1, with 7 bases matching TRBD1. The germline V gene encodes CDR1 ENHRY and CDR2 SYGVKD. The CDR3 is 13 amino acids. The J segment lost 1 base and the V segment lost 7 bases, leaving 3 bases of the junction unmatched. The CDR3 DNA reads as TGTGCCATCAAAGGACAGGCGAACACTGAAGCTTTCTTT. Protein: CAIKGQANTEAFF.

This clonotype was seen a few times. The V and J genes are TRBV20-1 and TRBJ1-2; weak D call: TRBD1 (5 bases). Germline lookup yields CDR1 DFQATT and CDR2 SNEGSKA (reference sequence). V lost 5 bases, J lost 4 bases, and 20 bases lay in between. CDR3 length equals 15 residues. The CDR3 loop is CSAPRQGGYGYGYTF. DNA of the CDR3: TGCAGTGCTCCCAGGCAGGGTGGGTACGGCTATGGCTACACCTTC.

This clonotype has a count of ten or more. CDR3 loop: CSARVGWRVGGFGNEQFF. CDR3 nucleotides: TGCAGTGCTAGAGTAGGGTGGCGGGTTGGTGGATTTGGGAATGAGCAGTTCTTC. The gene calls are TRBV20-1 and TRBJ2-1; D perhaps matches TRBD2 (5 bases). CDR1 and CDR2 (germline): DFQATT, SNEGSKA (reference sequence). This CDR3 has 18 amino acids. Trimming took off 1 base at V and 7 bases at J, with 26 bases between the two ends.

This clonotype was counted only a few times. The germline gene is not matched at one end of the junction; a read error may be the cause. The gene calls are TRBV28 and TRBJ2-2, with a possible D match to TRBD2 (5 bases). The germline gives CDR1 MDHEN, CDR2 SYDVKM. The CDR3 has 13 residues. CDR3 region: CASIRSLTGELLF. For the CDR3, the DNA is TGTGCCAGCATCCGCAGCCTCACCGGGGAGCTGCTTTTT.

This clonotype was seen at least ten times. The rearrangement joins TRBV2 to TRBJ2-7; D possibly matches TRBD1 or TRBD2 (5 bases each). The CDR3 covers 13 residues. Germline CDR1 and CDR2: SNHLY and FYNNEI. Trimming pared 3 bases from V and 2 bases from J, leaving 8 bases between. As DNA, the CDR3 is TGTGCCAGCAGTGATCGGGGCCCCTACGAGCAGTACTTC. The encoded protein is CASSDRGPYEQYF.

This clonotype was observed many times. The genes are TRBV29-1 and TRBJ2-3; 14 bases are shared with TRBD2. CDR1 is SQVTM and CDR2 is ANQGSEA in the germline V gene. The CDR3 runs 16 residues. V dropped 6 bases and J dropped 4; count of bases not matched to a gene: 9. The CDR3: CSVEGTSGRRADTQYF. The CDR3 DNA reads as TGCAGCGTCGAGGGGACTAGCGGGAGAAGGGCAGATACGCAGTATTTT.

There are many counts of this clonotype. CDR3 region: CASSYSRDSYEQYF. The CDR3 nucleotides read TGTGCCAGCAGTTACTCACGGGACAGCTACGAGCAGTACTTC. The V call is TRBV6-5, the J call TRBJ2-7, with 7 bases lining up with TRBD1. Germline V gene sequence: CDR1 MNHEY, CDR2 SVGAGI. V lost 0 bases to trimming and J lost 3 bases; unmatched junction nucleotides: 2. The CDR3 has 14 amino acids.

About this clonotype: A much larger clone sits a single nucleotide away, making a read error possible. The chain is built from TRBV28 and TRBJ1-2, with a weak D call TRBD1 (6 bases). This CDR3 comprises 14 residues. Germline CDR1 MDHEN, CDR2 SYDVKM. V shed 6 bases and J shed 3 bases, with 14 bases lying between them. The CDR3 protein is CASSQQGADYGYTF. The CDR3 DNA reads TGTGCCAGCAGCCAACAGGGAGCTGACTATGGCTACACCTTC.

The CDR3 sequence: CASSVARRSGAYNEQFF. CDR3 coding DNA: TGTGCCAGCAGCGTAGCCCGCAGAAGCGGAGCTTACAATGAGCAGTTCTTC. J is TRBJ2-1 and V is TRBV9, with a weak D call TRBD2 (5 bases). Germline V lookup: CDR1 SGDLS, CDR2 YYNGEE. This CDR3 has 17 residues. V was pared by 0 bases and J by 4 bases, with 17 bases between.

This clonotype was picked up many times. The rearrangement links TRBV7-3 to TRBJ1-1; TRBD1 aligns across 9 bases. From germline, CDR1 is SGHTA and CDR2 FQGTGA. Trimming cost V 2 bases and J 7 bases; bases outside gene matches: 5. The CDR3 runs to 14 residues. CDR3 loop: CASSLGTGNSEAFF. The CDR3 nucleotides are TGTGCCAGCAGCTTAGGGACAGGGAATAGTGAAGCTTTCTTT.

This clonotype was detected only a few times. V is TRBV7-8 and J is TRBJ2-7, with 9 bases identical to TRBD2. CDR1 and CDR2 (germline): SGHVS, FQNEAQ. The CDR3 contains 16 residues. J gave up 0 bases and V 2 bases, and 5 bases lay outside the gene matches. This CDR3 is CASSLRFSGSSYEQYF. The CDR3, as DNA: TGTGCCAGCAGCTTAAGGTTTAGCGGGAGCTCCTACGAGCAGTACTTC.

This clonotype was counted many times. The rearrangement joins TRBV2 to TRBJ2-5, with 10 bases lining up with TRBD1. Trimming cost V 6 bases and J 5 bases; bases outside gene matches: 9. The germline CDR1 and CDR2 sequences are SNHLY and FYNNEI. The CDR3 consists of 15 residues. The CDR3 is CASRGTGASRETQYF. CDR3 sequence (DNA): TGTGCCAGCAGGGGGACAGGGGCAAGTAGGGAGACCCAGTACTTC. Combining the CDR3 with reference TRBV2 and TRBJ2-5 gives the whole variable domain EPEVTQTPSHQVTQMGQEVILRCVPISNHLYFYWYRQILGQKVEFLVSFYNNEISEKSEIFDDQFSVERPDGSNFTLKIRSTKLEDSAMYFCASRGTGASRETQYFGPGTRLLVL.

This clonotype was seen repeatedly, ten times or more. The chain combines TRBV28 with TRBJ2-6; TRBD1 matches at 8 bases. The CDR3 totals 17 residues. Trimming took 5 bases from V and 0 from J; bases not matched to a gene: 6. CDR1 and CDR2 (germline): MDHEN, SYDVKM. CDR3 amino acids: CASSTGQGFSGANVLTF. Written as DNA, the CDR3 is TGTGCCAGCAGTACCGGACAGGGATTCTCTGGGGCCAACGTCCTGACTTTC.

J is TRBJ2-2 and V is TRBV2; the match to TRBD2 covers 14 bases. The CDR3 has 18 residues. V dropped 4 bases and J dropped 6; count of bases not matched to a gene: 10. Germline V lookup: CDR1 SNHLY, CDR2 FYNNEI. As DNA, the CDR3 is TGTGCCAGCAGTGGCCCGGGACTAGCGGGAGAGGTCGCCGGGGAGCTGTTTTTT. It translates to CASSGPGLAGEVAGELFF.

This clonotype was seen repeatedly, ten times or more. The rearrangement uses TRBV28 and TRBJ2-3; TRBD2 is a possible D gene (5 bases). The V end lost 3 bases, the J end lost 5 bases, and 12 bases lay between the germline ends. The germline CDR1 and CDR2 sequences are MDHEN and SYDVKM. The CDR3 has 14 amino acids. CDR3 in amino acids: CASSLREIKDTQYF. The CDR3 coding sequence is TGTGCCAGCAGTTTGAGGGAGATTAAAGATACGCAGTATTTT. Complete variable domain (other parts from reference TRBV28 and TRBJ2-3): DVKVTQSSRYLVKRTGEKVFLECVQDMDHENMFWYRQDPGLGLRLIYFSYDVKMKEKGDIPEGYSVSREKKERFSLILESASTNQTSMYLCASSLREIKDTQYFGPGTRLTVL.